These 28 T cell receptor beta chains came from one sample sequenced in a study of blood T cell repertoires in COVID-19. TCRdb's copy holds only in-frame clones and misses some; the assay was immunoSEQ multiplex PCR. There are 130,000 or so clones in the sample; roughly 80% occur only once, and about 18% lies in the top ten. Input material: peripheral blood. The source is an elderly woman with acute or convalescent COVID-19.

The chain combines TRBV18 with TRBJ2-1, with 8 nucleotides matching TRBD2. Germline CDR1 reads KGHSH; CDR2 reads LQKENI. This CDR3 contains 18 residues. Germline trimming cut 1 base from V and 4 bases from J; bases unmatched to any gene: 12. The CDR3 is CASSPRAVAGKSYNEQFF. The CDR3 nucleotides read TGTGCCAGCTCACCACGGGCTGTAGCGGGGAAGTCTTACAATGAGCAGTTCTTC.

The CDR3 sequence is CASSPGTSGSFNEQFF. CDR3 nucleotide sequence: TGTGCCAGCAGTCCAGGGACTAGCGGGAGCTTTAATGAGCAGTTCTTC. The rearrangement joins TRBV6-2 or TRBV6-3 to TRBJ2-1, with TRBD2 matching over 14 bases. Germline V gene sequence: CDR1 MNHEY, CDR2 SVGEGT. The CDR3 spans 16 residues. After removal of 5 bases from V and 7 bases from J, the junction contained 7 bases not matched to a gene.

This chain connects TRBV3-1 (or the pseudogene TRBV3-2) to TRBJ2-3; 15 bases line up with TRBD2. Germline V gene lookup returns CDR1 LGHDT and CDR2 YNNKEL (reference sequence). The CDR3 extends over 19 amino acids. The trim removed 3 bases at V and 4 bases at J, leaving 11 bases unmatched. The CDR3 protein is CASSHSPGLAGGAADTQYF. DNA of the CDR3: TGTGCCAGCAGCCATTCCCCGGGACTAGCGGGAGGAGCCGCAGATACGCAGTATTTT.

The V and J genes are TRBV13 and TRBJ1-1; no firm D call. This CDR3 is built from 14 residues. Trimming stripped 0 bases from V and 6 bases from J, with 11 bases between. CDR1 and CDR2 from the germline V gene are PRHDT and FYEKMQ (reference sequence). CDR3 in amino acids: CASSLGPTGAEAFF. The CDR3 coding sequence is TGTGCCAGCAGCTTAGGGCCGACCGGGGCTGAAGCTTTCTTT.

The gene calls are TRBV6-2 or TRBV6-3 and TRBJ1-5; 9 nucleotides match TRBD1. Trimming cost V 4 bases and J 3 bases; bases outside gene matches: 7. The CDR3 length is 16 residues. Germline-derived CDR1 and CDR2 are MNHEY and SVGEGT. The CDR3 DNA follows: TGTGCCAGCAGTTCCACCGGGACAGGGAACAATCAGCCCCAGCATTTT. The encoded protein is CASSSTGTGNNQPQHF.

The rearrangement joins TRBV9 to TRBJ2-1; possible D gene TRBD1, 5 bases. The CDR3 extends over 15 amino acids. Germline V CDR1 and CDR2: SGDLS, YYNGEE. V dropped 3 bases and J dropped 4 bases, with 14 bases sitting between them. CDR3 nucleotides: TGTGCCAGCAGCGAGGGGCTAGGGCCTTACAATGAGCAGTTCTTC. As protein: CASSEGLGPYNEQFF. The full variable domain, in which reference TRBV9 and TRBJ2-1 provide the parts outside the CDR3, is DSGVTQTPKHLITATGQRVTLRCSPRSGDLSVYWYQQSLDQGLQFLIQYYNGEERAKGNILERFSAQQFPDLHSELNLSSLELGDSALYFCASSEGLGPYNEQFFGPGTRLTVL.

The V call is TRBV4-1, the J call TRBJ2-1; 12 bases line up with TRBD2. Germline V gives CDR1 MGHRA, CDR2 YSYEKL. The CDR3 is 18 residues long. Trimming cost V 1 base and J 7 bases; bases outside gene matches: 11. The CDR3 DNA is TGCGCCAGCAGCCAAGGCCGACTAGCGGGGGCCCTTTGGAATGAGCAGTTCTTC. This gives the protein CASSQGRLAGALWNEQFF.

The rearrangement uses TRBV3-1 (or the pseudogene TRBV3-2) and TRBJ2-5, with D maybe TRBD2 (5 bases). There are 15 residues in the CDR3. V lost 2 bases, J lost 7 bases, and 17 bases lay in between. The germline CDR1 and CDR2 sequences are LGHDT and YNNKEL (reference sequence). This CDR3 reads CASSQYGNPRSTQYF. In nucleotides, the CDR3 is TGTGCCAGCAGCCAATACGGGAATCCCCGGTCGACCCAGTACTTC.

Comments on this clone: One end of the junction does not line up with germline, which may come from a read error. The chain has TRBV5-1 and TRBJ2-1; 8 bases fit TRBD1. This CDR3 spans 15 amino acids. From germline, CDR1 is SGHRS and CDR2 YFSETQ. The CDR3 protein is CASSTGTGRYDEQFF. The CDR3 nucleotides read TGCGCCAGCAGCACGGGGACAGGCCGCTACGATGAGCAGTTCTTC.

This clone was picked up one time. The rearrangement joins TRBV4-1 to TRBJ2-7, with 8 positions matching TRBD1. Unmatched junction bases numbered 10, after V lost 4 bases and J lost 2 bases. The CDR3 has 16 amino acids. Germline values: CDR1 MGHRA, CDR2 YSYEKL. The CDR3 DNA is TGCGCCAGCAGCCCAGCCCGGGACAGGAAAACCTACGAGCAGTACTTC. Its translation is CASSPARDRKTYEQYF.

The rearrangement joins TRBV6-2 or TRBV6-3 to TRBJ2-1; TRBD2 matches 12 bases. Germline V CDR1 and CDR2: MNHEY, SVGEGT. With V trimmed by 6 bases and J by 4 bases, 10 bases remained unmatched. The CDR3 contains 17 residues. CDR3 sequence reads: CASSQMGLAGRYNEQFF. The CDR3 nucleotides are TGTGCCAGCAGCCAAATGGGACTAGCGGGCCGGTACAATGAGCAGTTCTTC.

The V gene is TRBV7-9, the J gene TRBJ2-2, with TRBD2 matching over 11 bases. Trimming removed 5 bases from V and 0 bases from J; junction bases left unmatched: 5. Germline V gene data show CDR1 as SEHNR and CDR2 as FQNEAQ (reference sequence). The CDR3 has 17 residues. The CDR3 protein is CASSPGLAEANTGELFF. DNA for the CDR3: TGTGCCAGCAGCCCGGGACTAGCGGAGGCGAACACCGGGGAGCTGTTTTTT.

The chain joins TRBV25-1 to TRBJ1-3; the D is unclear. CDR1 is MGHDK and CDR2 is SYGVNS in the germline V gene. The CDR3 contains 14 residues. V was shortened by 6 bases and J by 3 bases, with 12 bases between the two germline ends. The CDR3 DNA reads as TGTGCCAGCAGCAAAGGAGTGGTTGGAAACACCATATATTTT. Translation gives CASSKGVVGNTIYF.

V usage is TRBV4-3 and J usage is TRBJ1-5; 9 nucleotides align to TRBD1. CDR1 and CDR2 (germline): LGHNA, YSLEER. This CDR3 contains 17 residues. J lost 4 bases, V lost 1 base, and 8 bases had no gene match. CDR3 DNA sequence: TGCGCCAGCAGCCAAGGTCTGGACAGGGGACTGAATCAGCCCCAGCATTTT. Translation gives CASSQGLDRGLNQPQHF.

In this sample, this clone turned up once. V and J are TRBV7-2 and TRBJ2-2, with TRBD2 matching 7 bases. CDR3 length: 14 residues. Unmatched junction bases numbered 7, after V lost 8 bases and J lost 4 bases. The germline CDR1 and CDR2 sequences are SGHTA and FQGNSA. CDR3 sequence: CASRAAGTTGELFF. CDR3 sequence (DNA): TGTGCCAGCCGGGCAGCGGGAACCACCGGGGAGCTGTTTTTT.

DNA of the CDR3: TGTGCCAGCAGTTACTCGTGGAGGGAGCCGCCCCAGCATTTT. It codes for CASSYSWREPPQHF. The genes are TRBV6-5 and TRBJ1-5; D remains unclear. Trimming pared 0 bases from V and 9 bases from J, leaving 12 bases between. This CDR3 region has 14 residues. Germline CDR1 is MNHEY and CDR2 is SVGAGI.

V is TRBV19 and J is TRBJ1-5, with D perhaps TRBD1 (5 bases). This CDR3 has 16 residues. The germline CDR1 and CDR2 sequences are LNHDA and SQIVND (reference sequence). Trimming took off 6 bases at V and 3 bases at J, with 18 bases between the two ends. DNA for the CDR3: TGTGCCAGTAGGGGTTTTGCCCAGGGACTCAATCAGCCCCAGCATTTT. Its translation: CASRGFAQGLNQPQHF. Full variable domain (rest looked up from reference TRBV19 and TRBJ1-5): DGGITQSPKYLFRKEGQNVTLSCEQNLNHDAMYWYRQDPGQGLRLIYYSQIVNDFQKGDIAEGYSVSREKKESFPLTVTSAQKNPTAFYLCASRGFAQGLNQPQHFGDGTRLSIL.

This clone turned up a few times. This chain joins TRBV5-4 and TRBJ1-3; no reliable D call. Germline V gene lookup returns CDR1 SGHNT and CDR2 YYREEE (reference sequence). The CDR3 is 13 residues long. V shed 2 bases and J shed 0 bases, with 3 bases lying between them. In DNA, the CDR3 is TGTGCCAGCAGCTTTTACTCTGGAAACACCATATATTTT. Amino acids: CASSFYSGNTIYF.

There are a few counts of this clone. The chain couples TRBV30 to TRBJ2-5; the D is unclear. Germline CDR1 reads GTSNPN; CDR2 reads SVGIG (reference sequence). The CDR3 has 13 amino acids. Trimming took 0 bases from V and 4 from J, leaving 9 bases between them. The CDR3 loop is CAWSVWLLETQYF. CDR3 DNA: TGTGCCTGGAGTGTATGGCTCTTAGAGACCCAGTACTTC.

The chain is built from TRBV5-6 and TRBJ2-4; 10 positions match TRBD1. With 3 bases clipped from V and 0 bases from J, the junction kept 0 bases outside the gene matches. The CDR3 length is 15 residues. Germline V gene lookup returns CDR1 SGHDT and CDR2 YYEEEE. The CDR3 spells CASSWDRGAKNIQYF. CDR3 nucleotide sequence: TGTGCCAGCAGCTGGGACAGGGGAGCCAAAAACATTCAGTACTTC.

The V call is TRBV18, the J call TRBJ1-3, with TRBD1 identical over 9 bases. The CDR3 contains 14 residues. Germline V gives CDR1 KGHSH, CDR2 LQKENI. Unmatched junction bases numbered 7, after V lost 5 bases and J lost 8 bases. CDR3 protein: CASSSGTGLHTIYF. CDR3 DNA sequence: TGTGCCAGCTCATCCGGGACAGGGCTTCACACCATATATTTT.

The chain couples TRBV19 to TRBJ2-1; a possible D gene is TRBD2 (7 bases). There are 15 residues in the CDR3. Germline V gene data show CDR1 as LNHDA and CDR2 as SQIVND (reference sequence). The V end was cut by 6 bases, the J end by 5 bases, with 17 bases between. The CDR3 loop reads CASSTLAGANNEQFF. In DNA, the CDR3 is TGTGCCAGTAGCACCCTGGCGGGGGCAAACAATGAGCAGTTCTTC.

The V gene is TRBV2, the J gene TRBJ2-2; 9 nucleotides agree with TRBD2. CDR3 length: 20 residues. Trimming at V came to 7 bases and at J to 2 bases, leaving 20 bases not matched to a gene. From germline, CDR1 is SNHLY and CDR2 FYNNEI. The CDR3 DNA follows: TGTGCCAGCATACCACCCCGGCGAGCGGGAGGCCGCTACAACACCGGGGAGCTGTTTTTT. It specifies CASIPPRRAGGRYNTGELFF.

The chain employs TRBV19 and TRBJ1-2; weak D call: TRBD1 (5 bases). Trimming removed 7 bases at V and 6 bases at J, with 18 bases between. In germline, CDR1 is LNHDA, CDR2 SQIVND (reference sequence). This CDR3 is 14 amino acids long. CDR3 region: CASKMGEAGHGYTF. In DNA form, the CDR3 reads TGTGCCAGTAAAATGGGGGAGGCAGGTCATGGCTACACCTTC.

The J gene is TRBJ2-3, the V gene TRBV12-3 or TRBV12-4, with 7 bases that match TRBD1. CDR3 size: 13 residues. Losses at the gene ends were 7 bases for V and 3 bases for J; bases not matched to a gene: 4. This CDR3 reads CASNPTGTDTQYF. CDR3 in DNA: TGTGCCAGCAATCCGACAGGGACAGATACGCAGTATTTT.

The chain joins TRBV5-6 to TRBJ2-7; D is ambiguous. V lost 0 bases and J 7 bases, leaving 11 bases between the germline ends. Germline V gene data show CDR1 as SGHDT and CDR2 as YYEEEE. The CDR3 has 13 amino acids. CDR3 residues: CASSLGPGREQYF. The CDR3 region has the DNA TGTGCCAGCAGCTTGGGCCCGGGTAGAGAGCAGTACTTC.

This clone has just a few counts. CDR3 loop: CASRQWVDTGDGYTF. In DNA form, the CDR3 reads TGTGCCAGTCGTCAGTGGGTAGACACGGGGGATGGCTACACCTTC. The rearrangement links TRBV19 to TRBJ1-2; tentatively, D is TRBD1 (5 bases). Trimming cost V 8 bases and J 6 bases, with 22 bases left between them. This CDR3 comprises 15 residues. CDR1 and CDR2 (germline): LNHDA, SQIVND (reference sequence).

The V gene is TRBV19, the J gene TRBJ2-7; perhaps TRBD1 as D (7 bases). Trimming shortened V by 4 bases and J by 0 bases, and 16 bases separated the two germline ends. This CDR3 spans 16 amino acids. Germline V gene data show CDR1 as LNHDA and CDR2 as SQIVND (reference sequence). In DNA form, the CDR3 reads TGTGCCAGTAGTAAGGCAGGGGGGAGCTCCTCCTACGAGCAGTACTTC. This sequence encodes CASSKAGGSSSYEQYF.